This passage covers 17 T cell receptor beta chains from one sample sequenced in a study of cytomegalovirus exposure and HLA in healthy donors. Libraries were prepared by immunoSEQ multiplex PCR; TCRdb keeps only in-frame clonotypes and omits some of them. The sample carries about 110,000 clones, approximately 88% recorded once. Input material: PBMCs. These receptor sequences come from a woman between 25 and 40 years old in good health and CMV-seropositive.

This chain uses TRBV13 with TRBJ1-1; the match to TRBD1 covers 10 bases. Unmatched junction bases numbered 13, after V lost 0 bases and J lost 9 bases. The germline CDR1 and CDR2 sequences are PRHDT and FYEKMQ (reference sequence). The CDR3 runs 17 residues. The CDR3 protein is CASSLGGQGVGPLKAFF. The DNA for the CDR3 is TGTGCCAGCAGCTTAGGCGGACAGGGGGTCGGGCCTTTGAAAGCTTTCTTT. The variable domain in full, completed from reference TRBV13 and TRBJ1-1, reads AAGVIQSPRHLIKEKRETATLKCYPIPRHDTVYWYQQGPGQDPQFLISFYEKMQSDKGSIPDRFSAQQFSDYHSELNMSSLELGDSALYFCASSLGGQGVGPLKAFFGQGTRLTVV.

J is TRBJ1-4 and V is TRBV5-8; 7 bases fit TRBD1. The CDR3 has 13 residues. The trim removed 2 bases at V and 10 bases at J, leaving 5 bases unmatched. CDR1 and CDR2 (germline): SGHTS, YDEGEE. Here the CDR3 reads CASSLTGEGKLFF. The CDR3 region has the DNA TGTGCCAGCAGCTTAACAGGGGAAGGAAAACTGTTTTTT.

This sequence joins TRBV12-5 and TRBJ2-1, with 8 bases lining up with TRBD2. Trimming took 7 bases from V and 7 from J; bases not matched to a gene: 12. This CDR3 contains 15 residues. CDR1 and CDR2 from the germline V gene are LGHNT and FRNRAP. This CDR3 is CASARRLAGKNEQFF. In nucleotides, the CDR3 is TGTGCTAGTGCCAGAAGGCTAGCGGGTAAAAATGAGCAGTTCTTC.

The CDR3 loop is CASSERQPLGTQYF. CDR3 in DNA: TGTGCCAGCAGTGAGAGGCAACCCCTAGGGACCCAGTACTTC. The chain links TRBV2 to TRBJ2-5; D is uncertain. The V end was cut by 3 bases, the J end by 7 bases, with 15 bases between. Germline V CDR1 and CDR2: SNHLY, FYNNEI. There are 14 residues in the CDR3.

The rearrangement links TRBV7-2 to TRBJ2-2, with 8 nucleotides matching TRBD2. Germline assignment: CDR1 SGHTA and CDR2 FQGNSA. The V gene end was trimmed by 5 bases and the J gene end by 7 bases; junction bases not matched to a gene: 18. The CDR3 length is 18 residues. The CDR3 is CASSLRGAGVLLGGELFF. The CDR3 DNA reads TGTGCCAGCAGCCTCCGAGGAGCGGGAGTTCTTTTGGGCGGGGAGCTGTTTTTT.

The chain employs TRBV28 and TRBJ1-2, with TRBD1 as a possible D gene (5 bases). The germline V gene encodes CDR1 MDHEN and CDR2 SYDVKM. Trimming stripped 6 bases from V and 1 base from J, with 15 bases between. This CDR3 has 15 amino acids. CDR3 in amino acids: CASSLDSPLNYGYTF. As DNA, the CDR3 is TGTGCCAGCAGCCTCGACAGTCCCCTTAACTATGGCTACACCTTC.

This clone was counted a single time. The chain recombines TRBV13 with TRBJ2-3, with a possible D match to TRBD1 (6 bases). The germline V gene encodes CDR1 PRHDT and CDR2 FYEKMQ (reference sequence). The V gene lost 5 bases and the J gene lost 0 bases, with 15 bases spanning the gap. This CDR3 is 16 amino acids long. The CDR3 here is CASSLLGQRSTDTQYF. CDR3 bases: TGTGCCAGCAGCCTCCTCGGACAGCGAAGCACAGATACGCAGTATTTT.

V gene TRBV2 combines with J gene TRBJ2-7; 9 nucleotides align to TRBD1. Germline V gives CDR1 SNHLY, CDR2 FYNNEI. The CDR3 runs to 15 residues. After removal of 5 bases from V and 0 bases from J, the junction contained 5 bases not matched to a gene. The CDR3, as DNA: TGTGCCAGCAGTCTGGGACAGGGTGGCTCCTACGAGCAGTACTTC. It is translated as CASSLGQGGSYEQYF.

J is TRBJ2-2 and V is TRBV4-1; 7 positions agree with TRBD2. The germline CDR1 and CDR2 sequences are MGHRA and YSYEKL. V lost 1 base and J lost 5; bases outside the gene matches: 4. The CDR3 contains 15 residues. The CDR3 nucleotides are TGCGCCAGCAGCCAAGTTGTAGCGGGTACCGGGGAGCTGTTTTTT. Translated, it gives CASSQVVAGTGELFF.

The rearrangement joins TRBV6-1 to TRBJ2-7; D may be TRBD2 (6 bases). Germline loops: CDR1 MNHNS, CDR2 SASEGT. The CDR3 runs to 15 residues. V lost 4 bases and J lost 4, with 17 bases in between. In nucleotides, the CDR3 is TGTGCCAGCAGTGTTGGGTTGGAGGGACCATACGAGCAGTACTTC. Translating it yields CASSVGLEGPYEQYF.

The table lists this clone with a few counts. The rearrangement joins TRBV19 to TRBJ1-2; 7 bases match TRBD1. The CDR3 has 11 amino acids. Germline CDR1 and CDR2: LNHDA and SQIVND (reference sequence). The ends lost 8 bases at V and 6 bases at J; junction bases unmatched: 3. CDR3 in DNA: TGTGCCAGTCGACAGGGCCATGGCTACACCTTC. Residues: CASRQGHGYTF.

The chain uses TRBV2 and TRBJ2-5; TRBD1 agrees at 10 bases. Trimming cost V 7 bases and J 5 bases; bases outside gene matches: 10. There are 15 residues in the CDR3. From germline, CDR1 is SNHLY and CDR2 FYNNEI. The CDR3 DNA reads TGTGCCAGCACCTCGGGACAGGGGAGGGAGGAGACCCAGTACTTC. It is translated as CASTSGQGREETQYF.

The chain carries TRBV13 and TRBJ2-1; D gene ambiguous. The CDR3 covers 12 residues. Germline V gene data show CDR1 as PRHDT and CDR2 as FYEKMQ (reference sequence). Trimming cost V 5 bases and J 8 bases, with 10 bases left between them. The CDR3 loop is CASSEPGYEQFF. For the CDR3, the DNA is TGTGCCAGCAGCGAACCAGGTTATGAGCAGTTCTTC.

The chain's CDR3 is CASGRQGPYEQYF. The CDR3 nucleotides are TGTGCCAGCGGGCGACAGGGACCCTACGAGCAGTACTTC. The rearrangement uses TRBV6-5 and TRBJ2-7; TRBD1 agrees at 7 bases. The CDR3 extends over 13 amino acids. Trimming took 8 bases from V and 2 from J; bases not matched to a gene: 6. CDR1 MNHEY and CDR2 SVGAGI come from the germline V gene.

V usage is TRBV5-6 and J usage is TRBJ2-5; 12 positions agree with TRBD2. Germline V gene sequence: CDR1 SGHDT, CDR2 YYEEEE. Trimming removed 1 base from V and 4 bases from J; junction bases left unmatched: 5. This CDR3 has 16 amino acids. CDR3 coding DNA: TGTGCCAGCAGCTTGTATCAACTAGCGGGGGGAGAGACCCAGTACTTC. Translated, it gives CASSLYQLAGGETQYF.

The CDR3 protein is CASSLGQGSYGYTF. The CDR3 bases are TGCGCCAGCAGCTTGGGACAGGGTTCCTATGGCTACACCTTC. The genes are TRBV5-1 and TRBJ1-2; 7 bases fit TRBD1. CDR1 SGHRS and CDR2 YFSETQ come from the germline V gene. The length of the CDR3 is 14 residues. V was pared by 0 bases and J by 4 bases, with 3 bases of the junction left unmatched.

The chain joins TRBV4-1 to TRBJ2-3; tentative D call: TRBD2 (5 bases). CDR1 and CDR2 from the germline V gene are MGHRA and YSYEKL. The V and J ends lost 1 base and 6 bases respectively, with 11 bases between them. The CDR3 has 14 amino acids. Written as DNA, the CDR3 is TGCGCCAGCAGCCAAGGAGGGAGTGCGGATACGCAGTATTTT. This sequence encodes CASSQGGSADTQYF.